This TCR beta chain came from a study of shared T cell receptors in the human thymus. The method was immunoSEQ multiplex PCR; TCRdb's version includes in-frame clones alone and lacks a portion of them. The repertoire has hundreds of thousands of clones, about 84% of them found once; the top ten carry less than 0.015%. CDR1 is MNHNY, CDR2 SVGAGI, per germline (reference sequence). Germline trimming cut 2 bases from V and 6 bases from J; bases unmatched to any gene: 6. There are 16 residues in the CDR3. This sample also belongs to another study, concerning human thymus T cells. That source reports: Resections from corrective heart surgery supplied the thymus tissue. In unrelated individuals, thymic repertoires overlapped highly, according to related research.

The sample was thymocytes. This TCR came from a boy under two years old with a congenital heart defect. The chain is built from TRBV6-6 and TRBJ2-7; 14 positions agree with TRBD2. As DNA, the CDR3 is TGTGCCAGCAGTTACCAGGGACTAGCGGGAGTGGGCGAGCAGTACTTC. Its protein product is CASSYQGLAGVGEQYF.